A single sample gave rise to the 14 T cell receptor beta chains below, sequenced in a study of blood T cell repertoires in COVID-19 (dated by TCRdb to 2018 to 2020). Preparation of the library involved the immunoSEQ multiplex PCR assay. Held by TCRdb, this immuneACCESS table contains in-frame sequences only and omits some clones. Under half of the omission traces to an unresolved V gene where checked; the cause of the rest is unknown. The sample profile shows 130,000 to 150,000 clones; around nine tenths of them were found once. The top ten clonotypes cover 8.6% of the sample. The sequenced sample consisted of peripheral blood. The receptor set was obtained from a woman in her 50s with active or convalescent COVID-19.

This clone was counted a single time. The V gene is TRBV5-4, the J gene TRBJ1-6; the match to TRBD1 covers 9 bases. V dropped 4 bases and J dropped 6; count of bases not matched to a gene: 8. CDR3 length equals 16 residues. Germline assignment: CDR1 SGHNT and CDR2 YYREEE (reference sequence). Here the CDR3 reads CASSRYGTGSNSPLHF. For the CDR3, the DNA is TGTGCCAGCAGCCGCTACGGGACAGGGTCTAATTCACCCCTCCACTTT.

The gene calls are TRBV29-1 and TRBJ1-1; 7 positions agree with TRBD1. This CDR3 region has 12 residues. Germline-derived CDR1 and CDR2 are SQVTM and ANQGSEA. V lost 6 bases, J lost 1 base, and 2 bases stayed unmatched. CDR3 in amino acids: CSVNRGNTEAFF. As DNA, the CDR3 is TGCAGCGTCAACAGGGGGAACACTGAAGCTTTCTTT. The full variable domain, in which reference TRBV29-1 and TRBJ1-1 provide the parts outside the CDR3, is SAVISQKPSRDICQRGTSLTIQCQVDSQVTMMFWYRQQPGQSLTLIATANQGSEATYESGFVIDKFPISRPNLTFSTLTVSNMSPEDSSIYLCSVNRGNTEAFFGQGTRLTVV.

The V gene is TRBV11-2, the J gene TRBJ1-1; tentatively, D is TRBD1 (5 bases). Germline assignment: CDR1 SGHAT and CDR2 FQNNGV. The V end was cut by 1 base, the J end by 3 bases, with 9 bases between. This CDR3 has 14 amino acids. CDR3 loop: CASSLVWGDTEAFF. CDR3 sequence (DNA): TGTGCCAGCAGCTTAGTGTGGGGGGACACTGAAGCTTTCTTT.

The V gene is TRBV10-3, the J gene TRBJ1-5; D might be TRBD1 (6 bases). Per germline, CDR1 ENHRY and CDR2 SYGVKD. There are 14 residues in the CDR3. With 6 bases removed from V and 6 bases from J, the gap between germline ends came to 15 bases. This CDR3 reads CAISIQGLGQPQHF. The CDR3 region has the DNA TGTGCCATCAGCATACAGGGTTTAGGTCAGCCCCAGCATTTT.

Turning to this clone: Other DNA variants within this sample encode the same CDR3. This chain uses TRBV3-1 (or the pseudogene TRBV3-2) with TRBJ2-2, with unresolved D. V dropped 1 base and J dropped 2 bases, with 8 bases sitting between them. Germline CDR1 is LGHDT and CDR2 is YNNKEL (reference sequence). CDR3 length: 15 residues. The DNA of the CDR3 is TGTGCCAGCAGCCAAGGTCAGACAAACACCGGGGAGCTGTTTTTT. Protein: CASSQGQTNTGELFF.

V gene TRBV4-2 combines with J gene TRBJ2-2, with D possibly matching TRBD2 (6 bases). From germline, CDR1 is LGHNA and CDR2 YNFKEQ. Trimming removed 0 bases from V and 7 bases from J, with 24 bases in between. The CDR3 contains 19 residues. CDR3 DNA: TGTGCCAGCAGCCAAGAAATCGGGAGTTATTATAGTTACGACGGGGAGCTGTTTTTT. Translated, it gives CASSQEIGSYYSYDGELFF.

V usage is TRBV7-9 and J usage is TRBJ1-1; possibly TRBD1 for D (5 bases). CDR3 length equals 15 residues. Germline CDR1 is SEHNR and CDR2 is FQNEAQ (reference sequence). V was pared by 1 base and J by 0 bases, with 9 bases between. The CDR3 sequence is CASSLVSGVNTEAFF. DNA of the CDR3: TGTGCCAGCAGCTTAGTGTCGGGGGTGAACACTGAAGCTTTCTTT.

The chain couples TRBV7-3 to TRBJ2-1, with D perhaps TRBD2 (6 bases). The V gene lost 5 bases and the J gene lost 4 bases, with 12 bases spanning the gap. Looked up from germline, CDR1 is SGHTA and CDR2 is FQGTGA. The CDR3 consists of 14 residues. The CDR3 DNA is TGTGCCAGCAGCCGTGGGGGACTTTACAATGAGCAGTTCTTC. Its translation: CASSRGGLYNEQFF. The variable domain in full, with the rest retrieved from reference TRBV7-3 and TRBJ2-1, is GAGVSQTPSNKVTEKGKYVELRCDPISGHTALYWYRQSLGQGPEFLIYFQGTGAADDSGLPNDRFFAVRPEGSVSTLKIQRTERGDSAVYLCASSRGGLYNEQFFGPGTRLTVL.

The genes are TRBV7-9 and TRBJ1-1, with unresolved D. The ends were cut back, 4 bases at V and 11 bases at J, with 11 bases in the middle. Germline CDR1 and CDR2: SEHNR and FQNEAQ (reference sequence). The CDR3 has 11 residues. The CDR3 bases are TGTGCCAGCAGCTCCCAGAGGAGGGCTTTCTTT. Protein product: CASSSQRRAFF. Based on the CDR3 plus reference TRBV7-9 and TRBJ1-1, the full variable domain is DTGVSQNPRHKITKRGQNVTFRCDPISEHNRLYWYRQTLGQGPEFLTYFQNEAQLEKSRLLSDRFSAERPKGSFSTLEIQRTEQGDSAMYLCASSSQRRAFFGQGTRLTVV.

This CDR3 is CASSFPSGGYTDTQYF. In DNA form, the CDR3 reads TGTGCCAGCAGTTTCCCTAGCGGGGGCTACACAGATACGCAGTATTTT. J is TRBJ2-3 and V is TRBV6-2 or TRBV6-3, with TRBD2 identical over 10 bases. The CDR3 is 16 amino acids. V was pared by 4 bases and J by 2 bases, with 6 bases of the junction left unmatched. Germline V lookup: CDR1 MNHEY, CDR2 SVGEGT.

The genes are TRBV14 and TRBJ2-7, with TRBD2 as a possible D gene (6 bases). The CDR3 length is 16 residues. CDR1 is SGHDN, CDR2 FVKESK, per germline. V was clipped by 0 bases and J by 5 bases, with 17 bases between them. The chain's CDR3 is CASSQDRGRGGDEQYF. For the CDR3, the DNA is TGTGCCAGCAGCCAAGATAGGGGCCGGGGAGGAGACGAGCAGTACTTC.

The rearrangement uses TRBV5-1 and TRBJ1-1; 9 bases are shared with TRBD1. The CDR3 contains 14 residues. Germline V gives CDR1 SGHRS, CDR2 YFSETQ. The trim removed 4 bases at V and 5 bases at J, leaving 6 bases unmatched. This CDR3 is CASSTGGSRTEAFF. The DNA for the CDR3 is TGCGCCAGCAGCACAGGGGGCAGTAGGACTGAAGCTTTCTTT. The entire variable domain, with the rest obtained from reference TRBV5-1 and TRBJ1-1, is as follows: KAGVTQTPRYLIKTRGQQVTLSCSPISGHRSVSWYQQTPGQGLQFLFEYFSETQRNKGNFPGRFSGRQFSNSRSEMNVSTLELGDSALYLCASSTGGSRTEAFFGQGTRLTVV.

This sequence joins TRBV7-3 and TRBJ1-2, with 9 positions matching TRBD1. V gave up 3 bases and J gave up 2 bases; unmatched junction bases: 4. This CDR3 has 15 amino acids. The germline gives CDR1 SGHTA, CDR2 FQGTGA. CDR3 loop: CASSLDRGGNYGYTF. The CDR3 nucleotides read TGTGCCAGCAGCTTGGACAGGGGAGGGAACTATGGCTACACCTTC.

The chain recombines TRBV27 with TRBJ1-1, with D possibly being TRBD1 (5 bases). The ends were cut back, 7 bases at V and 5 bases at J, with 17 bases in the middle. The CDR3 runs 14 residues. CDR1 MNHEY and CDR2 SMNVEV come from the germline V gene (reference sequence). The CDR3 sequence is CASTPWVGGTEAFF. CDR3 nucleotides: TGTGCCAGCACCCCTTGGGTCGGGGGAACTGAAGCTTTCTTT.